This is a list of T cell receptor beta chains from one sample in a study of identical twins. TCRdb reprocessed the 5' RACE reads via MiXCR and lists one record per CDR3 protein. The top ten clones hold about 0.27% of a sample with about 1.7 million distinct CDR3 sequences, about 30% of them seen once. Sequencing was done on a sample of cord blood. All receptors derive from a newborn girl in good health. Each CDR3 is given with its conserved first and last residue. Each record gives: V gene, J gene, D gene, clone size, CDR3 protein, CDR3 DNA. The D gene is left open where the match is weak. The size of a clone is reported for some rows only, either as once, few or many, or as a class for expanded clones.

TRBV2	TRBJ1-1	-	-	CASSATEAFF	TGTGCCAGCAGTGCCACTGAAGCTTTCTTT
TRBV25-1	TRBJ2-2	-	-	CASSDRLNTGELFF	TGTGCCAGCAGTGACAGGTTGAACACCGGGGAGCTGTTTTTT
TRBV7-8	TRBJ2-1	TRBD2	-	CASSLAFPSGIKHRSSEQFF	TGTGCCAGCAGCTTAGCCTTTCCTAGCGGGATAAAGCATAGATCAAGCGAGCAGTTCTTC
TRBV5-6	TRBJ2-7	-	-	CASSPGDGYEQYF	TGTGCCAGCAGCCCGGGAGATGGGTACGAGCAGTACTTC
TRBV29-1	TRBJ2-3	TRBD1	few	CSVVRGRADTQYF	TGCAGCGTTGTAAGGGGGCGCGCAGATACGCAGTATTTT
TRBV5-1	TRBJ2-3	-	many	CASSLVWFPPPPWGTQYF	TGCGCCAGCAGCTTGGTTTGGTTCCCTCCCCCGCCGTGGGGTACGCAGTATTTT
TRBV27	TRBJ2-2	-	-	CASSQQPGLHTGELFF	TGTGCCAGCAGCCAGCAGCCAGGACTGCACACCGGGGAGCTGTTTTTT
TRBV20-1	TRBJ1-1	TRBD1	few	CSAKTGGIGNTEAFF	TGCAGTGCTAAAACAGGGGGCATCGGGAACACTGAAGCTTTCTTT
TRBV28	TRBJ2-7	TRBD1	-	CASSLLPGQAYEQYF	TGTGCCAGCAGTTTATTACCCGGACAGGCCTACGAGCAGTACTTC
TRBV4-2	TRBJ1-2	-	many	CASSQGPGALYGYTF	TGTGCCAGCAGCCAAGGGCCAGGCGCTCTTTATGGCTACACCTTC
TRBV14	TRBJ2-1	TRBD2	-	CASSPGLAGVETQFF	TGTGCCAGCAGCCCTGGACTAGCGGGAGTAGAGACCCAGTTCTTC
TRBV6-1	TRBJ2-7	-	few	CASSPVLATRPPSYEQYF	TGTGCCAGCAGCCCGGTCCTTGCTACGCGGCCGCCCTCCTACGAGCAGTACTTC
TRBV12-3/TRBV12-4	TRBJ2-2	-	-	CASSFRVRTGELFF	TGTGCCAGCAGTTTTCGCGTTCGCACCGGGGAGCTGTTTTTT
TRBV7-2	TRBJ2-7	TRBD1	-	CASTGIAGTGTYEQYF	TGTGCCAGCACCGGAATCGCCGGGACAGGGACATACGAGCAGTACTTC
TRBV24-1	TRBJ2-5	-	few	CATSDSRRAAREYF	TGTGCCACCAGTGATTCCCGCCGGGCAGCTCGGGAGTACTTC
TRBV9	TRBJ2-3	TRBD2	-	CASSVAGTSRADTQYF	TGTGCCAGCAGCGTAGCCGGGACTAGCCGGGCAGATACGCAGTATTTT
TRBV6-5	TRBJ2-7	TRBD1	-	CASSRQRPGQSYEQYF	TGTGCCAGCAGTCGACAGAGACCGGGACAGTCCTACGAGCAGTACTTC
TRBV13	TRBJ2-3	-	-	CASSPSWTTDTQYF	TGTGCCAGCAGCCCCTCGTGGACCACAGATACGCAGTATTTT
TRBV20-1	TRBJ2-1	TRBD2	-	CSAPLWTSHEQFF	TGCAGTGCTCCCCTCTGGACTAGCCATGAGCAGTTCTTC
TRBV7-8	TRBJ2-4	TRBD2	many	CASSLEGLGNIQYF	TGTGCCAGCAGCTTAGAAGGACTAGGAAACATTCAGTACTTC
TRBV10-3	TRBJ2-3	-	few	CATVWGRGTDTQYF	TGTGCCACCGTATGGGGTCGGGGCACAGATACGCAGTATTTT
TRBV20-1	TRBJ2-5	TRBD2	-	CSARVETSGSWETQYF	TGCAGTGCTAGAGTGGAAACTAGCGGGAGTTGGGAGACCCAGTACTTC
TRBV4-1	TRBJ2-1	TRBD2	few	CASSQAIAGVGDEQFF	TGCGCCAGCAGCCAGGCTATAGCGGGAGTCGGCGATGAGCAGTTCTTC
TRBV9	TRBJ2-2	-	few	CASSATNTGELFF	TGTGCCAGCAGCGCGACTAACACCGGGGAGCTGTTTTTT
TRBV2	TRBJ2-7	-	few	CASSDGSAEQYF	TGTGCCAGCAGTGACGGGAGCGCCGAGCAGTACTTC
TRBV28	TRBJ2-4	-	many	CASSFRAPTGGAKNIQYF	TGTGCCAGCAGTTTCCGGGCCCCCACGGGTGGAGCCAAAAACATTCAGTACTTC
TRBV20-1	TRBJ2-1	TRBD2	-	CSARPAGAYNEQFF	TGCAGTGCTAGGCCAGCGGGGGCGTACAATGAGCAGTTCTTC
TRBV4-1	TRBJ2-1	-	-	CASSHLQNEQFF	TGCGCCAGCAGCCACCTGCAGAATGAGCAGTTCTTC
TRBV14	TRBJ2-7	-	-	CASRQTGLPSYEQYF	TGTGCCAGCAGACAGACGGGACTCCCCTCCTACGAGCAGTACTTC
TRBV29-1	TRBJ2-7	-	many	CSVLDRSPAYEQYF	TGCAGCGTTCTCGACAGGTCCCCAGCCTACGAGCAGTACTTC
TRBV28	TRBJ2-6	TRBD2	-	CASSALRGGGANVLTF	TGTGCCAGCAGTGCCCTCCGGGGGGGTGGGGCCAACGTCCTGACTTTC
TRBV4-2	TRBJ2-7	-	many	CASSQDTEQYF	TGTGCCAGCAGCCAAGATACAGAGCAGTACTTC
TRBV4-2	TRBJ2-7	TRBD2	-	CVSSQVASGGYEQYF	TGTGTCAGCAGCCAAGTGGCTAGCGGGGGCTACGAGCAGTACTTC
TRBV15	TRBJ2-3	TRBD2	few	CATSRESKLAGDDTQYF	TGTGCCACCAGCAGAGAGTCGAAGCTAGCGGGGGATGATACGCAGTATTTT
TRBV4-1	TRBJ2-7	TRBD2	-	CASSRRLASYEQYF	TGCGCCAGCAGCCGCCGACTAGCGTCCTACGAGCAGTACTTC
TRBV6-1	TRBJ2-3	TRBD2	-	CASSEGTSGRTQYF	TGTGCCAGCAGTGAAGGGACTAGCGGGCGTACGCAGTATTTT
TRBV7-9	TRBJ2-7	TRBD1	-	CASSLEGQGSEQYF	TGTGCCAGCAGCTTAGAAGGACAGGGGAGCGAGCAGTACTTC
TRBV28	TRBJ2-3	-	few	CASKWTASTDTQYF	TGTGCCAGCAAGTGGACCGCTAGCACAGATACGCAGTATTTT
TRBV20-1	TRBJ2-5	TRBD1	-	CSARPRTGQETQYF	TGCAGTGCTAGACCACGGACAGGGCAAGAGACCCAGTACTTC
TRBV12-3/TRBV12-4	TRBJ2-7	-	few	CASRQQPSSYEQYF	TGTGCCAGCAGACAGCAGCCGAGCTCCTACGAGCAGTACTTC
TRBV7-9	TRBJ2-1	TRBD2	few	CASSLPGLAGGSEQFF	TGTGCCAGCAGCCTCCCGGGACTAGCGGGAGGCAGTGAGCAGTTCTTC
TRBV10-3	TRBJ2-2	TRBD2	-	CAVLRGGSNTGELFF	TGTGCCGTTCTCCGGGGGGGATCGAACACCGGGGAGCTGTTTTTT
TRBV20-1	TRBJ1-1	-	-	CSASRGGAPEAFF	TGCAGTGCTAGTCGGGGAGGGGCCCCTGAAGCTTTCTTT
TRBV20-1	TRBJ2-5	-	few	CSAIPLGGWRGETQYF	TGCAGTGCTATTCCCCTCGGGGGCTGGCGAGGAGAGACCCAGTACTTC
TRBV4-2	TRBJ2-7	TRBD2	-	CASSQDQASGYEQYF	TGTGCCAGCAGCCAAGATCAGGCTAGCGGGTACGAGCAGTACTTC
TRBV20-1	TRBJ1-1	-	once	CSARDKANTEAFF	TGCAGTGCTAGAGATAAGGCAAACACTGAAGCTTTCTTT
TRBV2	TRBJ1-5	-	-	CASCFGSRDQPQHF	TGTGCCAGCTGTTTTGGGAGCAGGGATCAGCCCCAGCATTTT
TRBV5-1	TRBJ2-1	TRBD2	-	CASSLRLADPNEQFF	TGCGCCAGCAGCCTACGACTAGCGGACCCTAATGAGCAGTTCTTC
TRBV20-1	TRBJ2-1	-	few	CSARKQRAYNEQFF	TGCAGTGCTAGGAAGCAGCGGGCCTACAATGAGCAGTTCTTC
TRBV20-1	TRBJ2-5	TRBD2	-	CSASPGLYQETQYF	TGCAGTGCGTCTCCGGGACTATACCAAGAGACCCAGTACTTC